The following is a T cell receptor (beta chain) sequence with its context. Grouping used clinical history reported by participants in a survey and questionnaire. In the original analysis: Estimation of nucleated cell counts relied on the amplification of reference gene primers. Profiling relied on immunoSEQ multiplex PCR, and the TCRdb table lists in-frame clones only, not all of them. The D gene and trimming were derived from the DNA, and the V and J assignments and clone size from that table. The table records approximately 260,000 clones, roughly four fifths of them present only once. The sample belongs to a study of blood T cell repertoires in COVID-19. Whole-study context: COVID-19 samples, acute and convalescent, were from the United States, Italy and Spain.

The CDR3 has 14 amino acids. V was shortened by 2 bases and J by 7 bases, with 10 bases between the two germline ends. Germline V gene sequence: CDR1 SGHNT, CDR2 YYREEE (reference sequence). This TCR came from a man aged 50 to 59 who had recovered from COVID-19. The sample consisted of PBMCs or T cells enriched from blood (not recorded which). This chain uses TRBV5-4 with TRBJ1-6; D not certain. CDR3 coding DNA: TGTGCCAGCAGCTTTGTCCAAGCGAATTCACCCCTCCACTTT. It encodes CASSFVQANSPLHF. Looking up the rest from reference TRBV5-4 and TRBJ1-6 gives the full variable domain: ETGVTQSPTHLIKTRGQQVTLRCSSQSGHNTVSWYQQALGQGPQFIFQYYREEENGRGNFPPRFSGLQFPNYSSELNVNALELDDSALYLCASSFVQANSPLHFGNGTRLTVT.